Presented here are 16 T cell receptor beta chains from one specimen sequenced in a study of patients and donors after allogeneic stem cell transplantation. MiXCR, run by TCRdb on the RT-PCR reads, gives a single entry per CDR3 protein. The profile covers 900,000 to 1,000,000 distinct CDR3 sequences, with 15% to 20% appearing a single time and around 5.5% taken by the ten largest. Sample: blood, either unsorted or a sorted T cell fraction (not recorded which). The source of these receptors is a human donor who was either an allogeneic HSCT recipient or a stem cell or donor lymphocyte infusion donor (not recorded which). It is not recorded whose cells these are; they may come from a transplant donor.

This rearrangement joins TRBV5-1 to TRBJ2-2; a possible D gene is TRBD2 (5 bases). Looked up from germline, CDR1 is SGHRS and CDR2 is YFSETQ. V was pared by 7 bases and J by 6 bases, with 16 bases between. This CDR3 spans 14 amino acids. CDR3 in DNA: TGCGCCAGCGAGTCGGGAATGTTACCCGGGGAGCTGTTTTTT. It encodes CASESGMLPGELFF.

The rearrangement joins TRBV5-1 to TRBJ1-2; unclear D gene. Trimming pared 4 bases from V and 4 bases from J, leaving 11 bases between. Germline CDR1 and CDR2: SGHRS and YFSETQ. The CDR3 contains 13 residues. The CDR3 here is CASSLDLLYGYTF. DNA for the CDR3: TGCGCCAGCAGCCTGGACCTCCTCTATGGCTACACCTTC.

The sample holds a few counts of this clonotype. The chain recombines TRBV5-6 with TRBJ2-5; 9 bases line up with TRBD1. Germline trimming cut 4 bases from V and 12 bases from J; bases unmatched to any gene: 10. The germline V gene has CDR1 SGHDT and CDR2 YYEEEE. This CDR3 has 13 residues. CDR3 in amino acids: CASSDPGQGREYF. In DNA form, the CDR3 reads TGTGCCAGCAGCGACCCCGGACAGGGGAGGGAGTACTTC.

This clonotype has more than one count but fewer than ten. The chain is built from TRBV12-3 or TRBV12-4 and TRBJ2-5; 7 bases map to TRBD2. CDR3 length equals 13 residues. Germline trimming cut 6 bases from V and 7 bases from J; bases unmatched to any gene: 8. This chain's CDR3 is CASSPSGVGTQYF. For the CDR3, the DNA is TGTGCCAGCAGCCCAAGCGGGGTGGGGACCCAGTACTTC.

The chain carries TRBV20-1 and TRBJ2-2; D possibly uses TRBD1 or TRBD2 (6 bases each). This CDR3 has 15 amino acids. The V end was cut by 0 bases, the J end by 4 bases, with 12 bases between. Germline CDR1 is DFQATT and CDR2 is SNEGSKA (reference sequence). CDR3 protein: CSARDGGRSTGELFF. The DNA of the CDR3 is TGCAGTGCTAGAGATGGGGGGCGGAGCACCGGGGAGCTGTTTTTT.

This clonotype was observed a handful of times. The chain combines TRBV25-1 with TRBJ2-3, with 9 bases that match TRBD1. J gave up 6 bases and V 5 bases, and 9 bases lay outside the gene matches. Germline V lookup: CDR1 MGHDK, CDR2 SYGVNS. The CDR3 has 15 amino acids. The CDR3 is CASSLGTGYGDTQYF. The CDR3 nucleotides are TGTGCCAGCAGTCTCGGGACAGGGTATGGGGATACGCAGTATTTT.

CDR3: CASSLPDQPQHF. CDR3 nucleotide sequence: TGTGCCAGCTCCCTCCCGGATCAGCCCCAGCATTTT. The gene calls are TRBV7-9 and TRBJ1-5; no firm D call. V lost 8 bases, J lost 5 bases, and 10 bases lay in between. The V gene's germline CDR1 is SEHNR and CDR2 FQNEAQ (reference sequence). The CDR3 is made up of 12 amino acids.

The chain employs TRBV2 and TRBJ2-2, with no clear D. The CDR3 is 14 amino acids. Trimming removed 4 bases at V and 1 base at J, with 7 bases between. CDR1 is SNHLY and CDR2 is FYNNEI in the germline V gene. This chain's CDR3 is CASSAFRNTGELFF. The CDR3 bases are TGTGCCAGCAGTGCTTTTCGGAACACCGGGGAGCTGTTTTTT.

This clonotype appeared once. The chain employs TRBV14 and TRBJ2-3; 7 nucleotides agree with TRBD2. J was trimmed by 4 bases and V by 4 bases; bases with no gene match: 8. The CDR3 sequence is 15 residues long. Germline V gene data show CDR1 as SGHDN and CDR2 as FVKESK. The CDR3 sequence: CASSLRPGRADTQYF. The DNA of the CDR3 is TGTGCCAGCAGCCTAAGACCAGGGAGGGCAGATACGCAGTATTTT.

The chain joins TRBV4-2 to TRBJ2-4; D is unresolved. Trimming removed 4 bases from V and 6 bases from J, with 16 bases in between. Germline values: CDR1 LGHNA, CDR2 YNFKEQ. The CDR3 length is 15 residues. The CDR3 bases are TGTGCCAGCAGCCCCGAGACGGAATTCCTAAACATTCAGTACTTC. This encodes CASSPETEFLNIQYF.

This clonotype was seen a handful of times. The rearrangement joins TRBV29-1 to TRBJ1-1; no firm D call. The germline CDR1 and CDR2 sequences are SQVTM and ANQGSEA. This CDR3 has 13 amino acids. V was shortened by 7 bases and J by 1 base, with 13 bases between the two germline ends. As DNA, the CDR3 is TGCAGCGCACGCTCGGGCGAGAACACTGAAGCTTTCTTT. This encodes CSARSGENTEAFF.

This clonotype was observed a few times. The chain links TRBV10-3 to TRBJ2-5, with 9 nucleotides matching TRBD2. The CDR3 runs to 18 residues. The V segment lost 4 bases and the J segment 1 base; nucleotides outside the gene matches: 13. CDR1 and CDR2 from the germline V gene are ENHRY and SYGVKD. DNA of the CDR3: TGTGCCATCAGTGGGCAAAAAAAGAGCGGGGGGACCCAAGAGACCCAGTACTTC. This gives the protein CAISGQKKSGGTQETQYF.

The chain combines TRBV4-3 with TRBJ2-5; 8 bases line up with TRBD2. J was trimmed by 4 bases and V by 0 bases; bases with no gene match: 10. Germline assignment: CDR1 LGHNA and CDR2 YSLEER. The CDR3 covers 17 residues. The CDR3: CASSQDWIAGRGETQYF. For the CDR3, the DNA is TGCGCCAGCAGCCAAGATTGGATAGCGGGACGGGGAGAGACCCAGTACTTC.

This clonotype was seen a handful of times. The rearrangement uses TRBV29-1 and TRBJ1-2, with a weak D call TRBD1 (5 bases). The CDR3 contains 13 residues. Germline lookup yields CDR1 SQVTM and CDR2 ANQGSEA. The ends were cut back, 3 bases at V and 0 bases at J, with 8 bases in the middle. The CDR3 protein is CSVEGGSNYGYTF. In DNA form, the CDR3 reads TGCAGCGTTGAGGGGGGTTCTAACTATGGCTACACCTTC.

This clonotype was detected a few times. This chain connects TRBV7-2 to TRBJ1-5, with D perhaps matching TRBD1 (6 bases). This CDR3 has 15 residues. Germline loops: CDR1 SGHTA, CDR2 FQGNSA. V was shortened by 4 bases and J by 3 bases, with 13 bases between the two germline ends. CDR3 amino acids: CASSSTSGANQPQHF. CDR3 in DNA: TGTGCCAGCAGCTCGACTTCAGGGGCCAATCAGCCCCAGCATTTT.

The table lists this clonotype with a few counts. V and J are TRBV29-1 and TRBJ2-3, with 8 nucleotides matching TRBD2. This CDR3 region has 14 residues. CDR1 and CDR2 from the germline V gene are SQVTM and ANQGSEA. The ends lost 4 bases at V and 2 bases at J; junction bases unmatched: 5. The CDR3 nucleotides are TGCAGCGTTGTTGGGCGGGGGGACACAGATACGCAGTATTTT. It yields the protein CSVVGRGDTDTQYF.